The next 5 T cell receptor beta chains were all read from a single sample in a study of T cells after yellow fever vaccination. TCRdb processed the 5' RACE reads anew with MiXCR; each CDR3 protein has one entry. The sample has about 580,000 distinct CDR3 sequences; approximately 16% are singletons. The specimen comprised PBMCs, sampled about 5 days after the first yellow fever vaccination. The receptors were sampled from a man aged 18 to 35 who received the YFV17D yellow fever vaccine.

This clonotype was seen only a few times. The chain employs TRBV20-1 and TRBJ2-1; D is possibly TRBD2 (5 bases). The CDR3 totals 16 residues. V lost 6 bases to trimming and J lost 8 bases, with 26 bases between them. The germline V gene encodes CDR1 DFQATT and CDR2 SNEGSKA (reference sequence). The CDR3 nucleotides are TGCAGTGCCGAAGAGGCCCCGGTGAGGGCGCACGATGAGCAGTTCTTC. This gives the protein CSAEEAPVRAHDEQFF.

CDR3 sequence reads: CAGKTGDNQPQHF. As DNA, the CDR3 is TGTGCCGGAAAGACAGGGGACAATCAGCCCCAGCATTTT. The chain employs TRBV30 and TRBJ1-5, with 8 positions matching TRBD1. Trimming cost V 8 bases and J 3 bases; bases outside gene matches: 6. The germline gives CDR1 GTSNPN, CDR2 SVGIG (reference sequence). The CDR3 runs 13 residues.

Ten or more counts support this clonotype. This sequence joins TRBV5-6 and TRBJ1-1; tentative D call: TRBD1 (6 bases). Trimming shortened V by 1 base and J by 0 bases, and 7 bases separated the two germline ends. Germline-derived CDR1 and CDR2 are SGHDT and YYEEEE. The CDR3 runs to 14 residues. The CDR3 DNA reads TGTGCCAGCAGCTTGTGGACAGTGAACACTGAAGCTTTCTTT. This sequence encodes CASSLWTVNTEAFF.

This clonotype was seen more than once but under ten times. The chain's CDR3 is CASSQDDLVSMTDTQYF. Here the CDR3 DNA reads TGTGCCAGCAGCCAAGATGATCTCGTTTCCATGACAGATACGCAGTATTTT. This sequence joins TRBV14 and TRBJ2-3; D remains unclear. Trimming pared 0 bases from V and 3 bases from J, leaving 16 bases between. Germline-derived CDR1 and CDR2 are SGHDN and FVKESK. CDR3 length equals 17 residues. Together with reference TRBV14 and TRBJ2-3, the CDR3 gives the full variable domain: EAGVTQFPSHSVIEKGQTVTLRCDPISGHDNLYWYRRVMGKEIKFLLHFVKESKQDESGMPNNRFLAERTGGTYSTLKVQPAELEDSGVYFCASSQDDLVSMTDTQYFGPGTRLTVL.

The sample holds many counts of this clonotype. The chain uses TRBV28 and TRBJ1-4; a weak D match, TRBD1 (6 bases). The CDR3 has 14 amino acids. V lost 6 bases and J lost 2, with 10 bases in between. Germline-derived CDR1 and CDR2 are MDHEN and SYDVKM. CDR3 amino acids: CASRSQGTNEKLFF. CDR3 DNA sequence: TGTGCCAGCAGGAGCCAGGGGACTAATGAAAAACTGTTTTTT.